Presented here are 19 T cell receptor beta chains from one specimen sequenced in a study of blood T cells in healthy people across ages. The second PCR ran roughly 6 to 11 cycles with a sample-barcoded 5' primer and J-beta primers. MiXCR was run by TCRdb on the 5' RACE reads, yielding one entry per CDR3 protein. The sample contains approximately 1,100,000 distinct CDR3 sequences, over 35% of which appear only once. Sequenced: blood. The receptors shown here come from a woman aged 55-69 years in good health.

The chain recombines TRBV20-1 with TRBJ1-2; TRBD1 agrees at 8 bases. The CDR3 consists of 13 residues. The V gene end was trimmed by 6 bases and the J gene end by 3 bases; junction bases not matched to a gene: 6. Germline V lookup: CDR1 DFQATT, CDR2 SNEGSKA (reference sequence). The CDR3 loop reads CSASGGSDYGYTF. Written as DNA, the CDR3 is TGCAGTGCATCAGGGGGCTCGGACTATGGCTACACCTTC.

In nucleotides, the CDR3 is TGTGCCAGCAGTACGTGGGACTCCTACGAGCAGTACTTC. It codes for CASSTWDSYEQYF. The V gene is TRBV27, the J gene TRBJ2-7; no firm D call. The germline CDR1 and CDR2 sequences are MNHEY and SMNVEV (reference sequence). CDR3 length: 13 residues. Trimming took off 5 bases at V and 0 bases at J, with 8 bases between the two ends.

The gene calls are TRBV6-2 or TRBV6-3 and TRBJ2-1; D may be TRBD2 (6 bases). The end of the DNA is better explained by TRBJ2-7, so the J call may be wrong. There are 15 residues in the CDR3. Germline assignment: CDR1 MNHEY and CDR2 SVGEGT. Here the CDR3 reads CASSYSGGSYNEQYF. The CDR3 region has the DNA TGTGCCAGCAGTTACTCCGGGGGTTCCTACAATGAGCAGTACTTC.

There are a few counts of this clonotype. The CDR3: CASSPKTTVTYEQYF. CDR3 in DNA: TGTGCCAGCAGCCCGAAAACTACAGTTACCTACGAGCAGTACTTC. The rearrangement joins TRBV6-1 to TRBJ2-7, with D unresolved. Trimming cost V 6 bases and J 2 bases, with 17 bases left between them. The CDR3 contains 15 residues. Looked up from germline, CDR1 is MNHNS and CDR2 is SASEGT.

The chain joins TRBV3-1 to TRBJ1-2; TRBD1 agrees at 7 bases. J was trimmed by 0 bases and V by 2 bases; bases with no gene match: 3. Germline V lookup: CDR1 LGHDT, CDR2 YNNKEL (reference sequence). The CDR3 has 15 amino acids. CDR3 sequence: CASSQIDRANYGYTF. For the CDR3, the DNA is TGTGCCAGCAGCCAAATTGACAGGGCTAACTATGGCTACACCTTC.

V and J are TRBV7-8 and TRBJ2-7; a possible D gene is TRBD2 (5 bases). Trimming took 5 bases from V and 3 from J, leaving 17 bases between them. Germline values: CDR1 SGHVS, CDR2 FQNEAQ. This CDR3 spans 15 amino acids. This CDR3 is CASSNVEGWGYEQYF. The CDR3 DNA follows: TGTGCCAGCAGCAACGTAGAGGGTTGGGGCTACGAGCAGTACTTC.

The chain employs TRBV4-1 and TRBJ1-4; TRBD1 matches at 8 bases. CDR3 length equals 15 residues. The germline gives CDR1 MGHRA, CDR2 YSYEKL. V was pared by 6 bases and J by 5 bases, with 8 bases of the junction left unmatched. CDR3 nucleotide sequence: TGCGCCAGCAGACCCAGGACAGGGTCAAATGAAAAACTGTTTTTT. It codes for CASRPRTGSNEKLFF.

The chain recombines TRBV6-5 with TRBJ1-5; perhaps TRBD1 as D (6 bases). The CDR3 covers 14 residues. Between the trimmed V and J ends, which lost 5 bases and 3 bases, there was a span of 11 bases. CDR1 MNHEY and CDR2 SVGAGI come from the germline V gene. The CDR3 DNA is TGTGCCAGCAGTCCCAGGGGTATCAATCAGCCCCAGCATTTT. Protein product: CASSPRGINQPQHF.

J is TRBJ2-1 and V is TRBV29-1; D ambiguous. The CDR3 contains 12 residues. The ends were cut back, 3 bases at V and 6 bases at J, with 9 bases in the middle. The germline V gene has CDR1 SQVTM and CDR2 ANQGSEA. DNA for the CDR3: TGCAGCGTTGAGTCTGGAATCAATGAGCAGTTCTTC. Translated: CSVESGINEQFF.

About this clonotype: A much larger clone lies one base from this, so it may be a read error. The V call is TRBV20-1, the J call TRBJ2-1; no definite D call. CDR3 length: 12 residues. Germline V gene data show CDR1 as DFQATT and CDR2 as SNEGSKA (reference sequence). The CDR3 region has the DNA TGCAGTGCAGGGCTGATTTACAGTGAGCAGTTCTTC. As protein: CSAGLIYSEQFF.

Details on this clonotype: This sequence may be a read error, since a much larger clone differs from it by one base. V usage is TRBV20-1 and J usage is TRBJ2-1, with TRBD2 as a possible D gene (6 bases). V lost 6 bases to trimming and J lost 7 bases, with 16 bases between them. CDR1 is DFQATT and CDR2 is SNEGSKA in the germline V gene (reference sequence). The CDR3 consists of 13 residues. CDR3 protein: CSAPHWGENEQFF. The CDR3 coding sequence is TGCAGTGCCCCACATTGGGGGGAAAATGAGCAGTTCTTC.

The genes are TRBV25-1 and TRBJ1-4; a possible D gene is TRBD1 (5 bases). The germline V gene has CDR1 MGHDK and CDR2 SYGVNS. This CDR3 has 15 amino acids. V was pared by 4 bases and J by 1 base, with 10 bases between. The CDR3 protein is CASSVGAVTNEKLFF. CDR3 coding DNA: TGTGCCAGCAGTGTAGGGGCGGTAACTAATGAAAAACTGTTTTTT.

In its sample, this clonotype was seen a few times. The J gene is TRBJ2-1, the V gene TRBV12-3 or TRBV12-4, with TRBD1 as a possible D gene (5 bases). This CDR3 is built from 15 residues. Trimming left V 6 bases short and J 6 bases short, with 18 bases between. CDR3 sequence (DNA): TGTGCCAGCAGCTCCGACGGACAAAAGGGCAATGAGCAGTTCTTC. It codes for CASSSDGQKGNEQFF.

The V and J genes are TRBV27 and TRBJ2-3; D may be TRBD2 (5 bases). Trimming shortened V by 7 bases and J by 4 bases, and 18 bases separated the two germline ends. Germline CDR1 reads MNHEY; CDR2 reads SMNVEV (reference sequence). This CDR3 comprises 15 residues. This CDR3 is CASTYRRSGADTQYF. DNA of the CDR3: TGTGCCAGCACCTATAGGAGAAGCGGTGCAGATACGCAGTATTTT.

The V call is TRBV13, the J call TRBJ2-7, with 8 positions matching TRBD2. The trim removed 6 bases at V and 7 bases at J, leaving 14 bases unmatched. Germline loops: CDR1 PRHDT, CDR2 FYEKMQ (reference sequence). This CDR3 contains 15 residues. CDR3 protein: CASSPTGTRNNEQYF. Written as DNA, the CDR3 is TGTGCCAGCAGTCCTACCGGGACTAGGAACAATGAGCAGTACTTC.

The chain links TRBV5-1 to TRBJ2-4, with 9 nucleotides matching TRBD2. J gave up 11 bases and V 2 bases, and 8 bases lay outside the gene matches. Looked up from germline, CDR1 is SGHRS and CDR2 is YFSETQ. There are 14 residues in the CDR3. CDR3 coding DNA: TGCGCCAGCAGCTTAGCGGCGGGAGGGCCTTTTCAGTACTTC. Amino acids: CASSLAAGGPFQYF.

The CDR3 loop reads CASSPFGAGGFEQYF. The CDR3 coding sequence is TGTGCCAGCAGCCCCTTTGGGGCGGGAGGATTCGAGCAGTACTTC. V and J are TRBV7-9 and TRBJ2-5; 8 bases line up with TRBD2. The DNA end is more similar to TRBJ2-7, so the J call may be wrong. This CDR3 contains 15 residues. Looked up from germline, CDR1 is SEHNR and CDR2 is FQNEAQ (reference sequence).

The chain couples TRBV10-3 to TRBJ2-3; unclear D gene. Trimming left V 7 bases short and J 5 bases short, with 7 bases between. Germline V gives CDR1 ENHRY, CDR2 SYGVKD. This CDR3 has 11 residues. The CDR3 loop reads CAIKEQDTQYF. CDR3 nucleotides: TGTGCCATCAAGGAACAAGATACGCAGTATTTT.

In nucleotides, the CDR3 is TGTGCCAGCCCCGGCGCCCCCTTTAATGAGCAGTTCTTC. As protein: CASPGAPFNEQFF. The V and J genes are TRBV2 and TRBJ2-1; D is unclear. The CDR3 totals 13 residues. Germline CDR1 SNHLY, CDR2 FYNNEI. V shed 8 bases and J shed 7 bases, with 15 bases lying between them.